One sample yielded the 21 T cell receptor beta chains listed below, sequenced in a study of vaccination and CD4 T cells after COVID-19. Sequencing of DNA taken from cultured CD4+ T cells relied on the Oncomine TCR Beta short-read assay. TCRdb fed the PCR reads into MiXCR, producing one record per CDR3 protein. The top ten hold around 8% of the sample, which has approximately 12,000 distinct CDR3 sequences, roughly three fifths seen once. Described treatment: approximately nine-day PBMC culture with coronavirus spike peptide pools or control peptides (ViraFEST assay). These TCRs are of unknown antigen specificity. Sequenced input: CD4+ T cells from blood, cultured in vitro. Every receptor here comes from a human donor who had recovered from COVID-19.

This clonotype occurred a few times. The chain is built from TRBV6-1 and TRBJ1-4; 10 bases are a match to TRBD1. The CDR3 is 16 residues long. Germline V gene data show CDR1 as MNHNS and CDR2 as SASEGT. Germline trimming cut 1 base from V and 8 bases from J; bases unmatched to any gene: 7. CDR3 coding DNA: TGTGCCAGCAGTGAAGTTGATGGGACAGGGGAGGAAAAACTGTTTTTT. This gives the protein CASSEVDGTGEEKLFF.

A few counts support this clonotype. The chain employs TRBV6-1 and TRBJ2-5; 9 bases are shared with TRBD2. Per the germline V gene, CDR1 is MNHNS and CDR2 is SASEGT. V dropped 7 bases and J dropped 2; count of bases not matched to a gene: 5. CDR3 length equals 14 residues. The CDR3 region is CASTLAGPQETQYF. In DNA, the CDR3 is TGTGCCAGCACGCTAGCGGGACCACAAGAGACCCAGTACTTC.

The chain joins TRBV28 to TRBJ1-5, with TRBD1 identical over 8 bases. The CDR3 spans 15 residues. The V and J ends lost 2 bases and 6 bases, in that order; junction bases with no gene match: 6. Germline CDR1 MDHEN, CDR2 SYDVKM. This CDR3 reads CASSLPGGFGQPQHF. The CDR3 DNA is TGTGCCAGCAGTTTACCAGGGGGCTTCGGTCAGCCCCAGCATTTT.

This clonotype has more than one count but fewer than ten. The V gene is TRBV20-1, the J gene TRBJ1-1; D gene uncertain. The V and J ends lost 0 bases and 0 bases respectively, with 5 bases between them. Looked up from germline, CDR1 is DFQATT and CDR2 is SNEGSKA (reference sequence). This CDR3 has 13 residues. The CDR3 region has the DNA TGCAGTGCTAGAGATTCCATGAACACTGAAGCTTTCTTT. Its translation is CSARDSMNTEAFF.

The CDR3 loop is CASSPPGLIGETQYF. The CDR3 nucleotides read TGTGCCAGCAGCCCACCGGGACTAATAGGAGAGACCCAGTACTTC. This sequence joins TRBV7-8 and TRBJ2-5; 7 bases align to TRBD2. The CDR3 extends over 15 amino acids. Germline V gives CDR1 SGHVS, CDR2 FQNEAQ. The trim removed 5 bases at V and 4 bases at J, leaving 10 bases unmatched.

CDR3 in DNA: TGTGCTAGTGGTTTCGCTTCACTCGATAACAATGAGCAGTTCTTC. Translated: CASGFASLDNNEQFF. V is TRBV12-5 and J is TRBJ2-1; D call uncertain. Germline V gives CDR1 LGHNT, CDR2 FRNRAP. With 3 bases removed from V and 5 bases from J, the gap between germline ends came to 14 bases. This CDR3 contains 15 residues. Complete variable domain (other parts from reference TRBV12-5 and TRBJ2-1): DARVTQTPRHKVTEMGQEVTMRCQPILGHNTVFWYRQTMMQGLELLAYFRNRAPLDDSGMPKDRFSAEMPDATLATLKIQPSEPRDSAVYFCASGFASLDNNEQFFGPGTRLTVL.

J is TRBJ1-2 and V is TRBV23-1, with D unresolved. TRBV23-1 is an open reading frame, and its role is uncertain. The CDR3 sequence is 16 residues long. Trimming pared 8 bases from V and 4 bases from J, leaving 23 bases between. The DNA for the CDR3 is TGCGCCAGCCGGCCCTGGGTGGAATCTCCTAGCTATGGCTACACCTTC. Its protein product is CASRPWVESPSYGYTF.

This clonotype was observed a few times. The chain links TRBV20-1 to TRBJ1-5; D gene uncertain. Germline V gene lookup returns CDR1 DFQATT and CDR2 SNEGSKA (reference sequence). The ends were cut back, 1 base at V and 5 bases at J, with 9 bases in the middle. The CDR3 length is 13 residues. The CDR3 bases are TGCAGTGCTAGAGCAGCCCTTGATCAGCCCCAGCATTTT. Residues: CSARAALDQPQHF.

The gene calls are TRBV11-2 and TRBJ2-2, with a tentative D call TRBD2 (5 bases). V lost 5 bases and J lost 7, with 8 bases in between. The germline CDR1 and CDR2 sequences are SGHAT and FQNNGV. This CDR3 region has 12 residues. This chain's CDR3 is CASSPRGGELFF. CDR3 coding DNA: TGTGCCAGCAGCCCCCGGGGCGGGGAGCTGTTTTTT.

V is TRBV21-1 and J is TRBJ1-5. TRBV21-1 is a pseudogene segment. The CDR3 has 16 amino acids. The CDR3 protein is CASSKDGDYCNQPQHF. DNA for the CDR3: TGTGCCAGCAGCAAAGACGGGGATTATTGTAATCAGCCCCAGCATTTT.

The chain recombines TRBV30 with TRBJ1-6; D gene unclear. Trimming took 0 bases from V and 6 from J, leaving 12 bases between them. Germline CDR1 GTSNPN, CDR2 SVGIG (reference sequence). The CDR3 consists of 15 residues. CDR3 region: CAWSVMGSSNSPLHF. CDR3 DNA sequence: TGTGCCTGGAGTGTTATGGGGTCGTCTAATTCACCCCTCCACTTT. Full variable domain (outside the CDR3, taken from reference TRBV30 and TRBJ1-6): SQTIHQWPATLVQPVGSPLSLECTVEGTSNPNLYWYRQAAGRGLQLLFYSVGIGQISSEVPQNLSASRPQDRQFILSSKKLLLSDSGFYLCAWSVMGSSNSPLHFGNGTRLTVT.

This clonotype was observed a single time. The J gene is TRBJ2-1, the V gene TRBV6-2 or TRBV6-3, with D hard to call. Trimming left V 2 bases short and J 7 bases short, with 12 bases between. The CDR3 is made up of 14 amino acids. The germline gives CDR1 MNHEY, CDR2 SVGEGT. CDR3: CASSYPQTGNEQFF. Here the CDR3 DNA reads TGTGCCAGCAGTTACCCACAGACTGGGAATGAGCAGTTCTTC.

This chain connects TRBV20-1 to TRBJ2-5; 10 bases are a match to TRBD2. The CDR3 is 16 amino acids. The germline V gene encodes CDR1 DFQATT and CDR2 SNEGSKA (reference sequence). Germline trimming cut 0 bases from V and 4 bases from J; bases unmatched to any gene: 8. The CDR3 region has the DNA TGCAGTGCTAGAGATAGCGGGAGGTCCCTAGGAGAGACCCAGTACTTC. It codes for CSARDSGRSLGETQYF.

This chain uses TRBV11-3 with TRBJ2-5, with 11 bases aligning to TRBD1. The CDR3 spans 15 residues. Germline V gene data show CDR1 as SGHNT and CDR2 as YENEEA. V shed 0 bases and J 7 bases; nucleotides not matched to a gene: 4. CDR3 DNA sequence: TGTGCCAGCAGCTTAGAAGGACAGGGGGCCGGGACCCAGTACTTC. Its protein is CASSLEGQGAGTQYF.

This clonotype was observed a handful of times. J is TRBJ1-2 and V is TRBV6-1, with D possibly matching TRBD1 (5 bases). Germline loops: CDR1 MNHNS, CDR2 SASEGT. The CDR3 sequence is 12 residues long. V was trimmed by 8 bases and J by 3 bases, leaving 10 bases between them. This chain's CDR3 is CASGGSDYGYTF. In nucleotides, the CDR3 is TGTGCCAGCGGGGGATCTGACTATGGCTACACCTTC.

This chain's CDR3 is CSANRGRLGYTF. CDR3 nucleotide sequence: TGCAGTGCCAACAGGGGGCGCCTTGGCTACACCTTC. The chain joins TRBV20-1 to TRBJ1-2; 9 positions match TRBD1. The ends lost 6 bases at V and 7 bases at J; junction bases unmatched: 6. The germline V gene has CDR1 DFQATT and CDR2 SNEGSKA (reference sequence). The CDR3 is made up of 12 amino acids.

This clonotype has a handful of counts. The J gene is TRBJ2-1, the V gene TRBV20-1; 14 bases line up with TRBD2. Germline assignment: CDR1 DFQATT and CDR2 SNEGSKA (reference sequence). V gave up 0 bases and J gave up 5 bases; unmatched junction bases: 6. This CDR3 contains 17 residues. The CDR3 region is CSARDRTSGRNHNEQFF. DNA for the CDR3: TGCAGTGCTAGAGATAGGACTAGCGGGAGGAACCACAATGAGCAGTTCTTC.

The chain recombines TRBV20-1 with TRBJ2-5; 7 bases map to TRBD2. CDR3 length equals 16 residues. V lost 5 bases, J lost 5 bases, and 17 bases stayed unmatched. Germline CDR1 reads DFQATT; CDR2 reads SNEGSKA (reference sequence). The CDR3 is CSALGWASGSQETQYF. The CDR3 region has the DNA TGCAGTGCTCTAGGATGGGCTAGCGGATCTCAGGAGACCCAGTACTTC.

This clonotype was found a few times. The V gene is TRBV24-1, the J gene TRBJ2-1; 14 bases align to TRBD2. Germline trimming cut 0 bases from V and 0 bases from J; bases unmatched to any gene: 0. CDR1 is KGHDR, CDR2 SFDVKD, per germline. The CDR3 length is 18 residues. The CDR3 DNA reads as TGTGCCACCAGTGATTTGGGGACTAGCGGGAGCTCCTACAATGAGCAGTTCTTC. Its protein product is CATSDLGTSGSSYNEQFF.

The chain couples TRBV20-1 to TRBJ2-1, with 8 bases identical to TRBD1. Germline assignment: CDR1 DFQATT and CDR2 SNEGSKA (reference sequence). The CDR3 sequence is 13 residues long. V lost 5 bases, J lost 3 bases, and 3 bases stayed unmatched. CDR3 sequence reads: CSARGQVYNEQFF. The CDR3 bases are TGCAGTGCTCGGGGACAGGTCTACAATGAGCAGTTCTTC.

The chain links TRBV6-1 to TRBJ2-3; 12 nucleotides line up with TRBD2. The germline V gene has CDR1 MNHNS and CDR2 SASEGT. This CDR3 is 15 amino acids long. V lost 3 bases to trimming and J lost 4 bases; unmatched junction nucleotides: 2. CDR3 DNA: TGTGCCAGCAGTGACCTAGCGGGAGGGCCAGATACGCAGTATTTT. Translation gives CASSDLAGGPDTQYF.